The sample holds many counts of the clone carrying this TCR beta chain. The protocol attached unique molecular identifiers to individual cDNA molecules. TCRdb re-called the 5' RACE reads with MiXCR, one entry per CDR3 protein. Here the sample spans 60,000 to 70,000 distinct CDR3 sequences, approximately 10% being singletons. This specimen comes from a study of early T cells in non-severe SARS-CoV-2 infection. Study context: Unsorted whole blood bulk RNA was sequenced, with unpaired chains.

Sequenced: whole blood. The TCR originated in an adult who was a healthcare worker with PCR-confirmed SARS-CoV-2 infection or an uninfected control (not recorded which).

This CDR3 is CASSPRPGTGVKLFF. CDR3 in DNA: TGTGCCAGCAGTCCTAGACCGGGGACAGGGGTTAAACTGTTTTTT. The chain links TRBV7-6 to TRBJ1-4, with TRBD1 identical over 10 bases. Germline CDR1 reads SGHVS; CDR2 reads FNYEAQ. V gave up 6 bases and J gave up 11 bases; unmatched junction bases: 12. The CDR3 covers 15 residues.